The following is a T cell receptor (beta chain) sequence with its context. This specimen comes from a study of control samples from healthy donors and cancer patients. TCRdb's copy holds only in-frame clones and misses some; the assay was immunoSEQ multiplex PCR. The sample has 150,000 or so clones; approximately 90% are singletons. The germline V gene has CDR1 SGDLS and CDR2 YYNGEE. Trimming cost V 4 bases and J 3 bases, with 14 bases left between them. CDR3 size: 15 residues. This receptor was obtained from a man aged 25 to 40 in good health. V and J are TRBV9 and TRBJ2-1, with D tentatively TRBD1 (6 bases). Sequencing was performed on blood. In DNA form, the CDR3 reads TGTGCCAGCAGCCCATACAGGGACCACTACAATGAGCAGTTCTTC. Translated, it gives CASSPYRDHYNEQFF.